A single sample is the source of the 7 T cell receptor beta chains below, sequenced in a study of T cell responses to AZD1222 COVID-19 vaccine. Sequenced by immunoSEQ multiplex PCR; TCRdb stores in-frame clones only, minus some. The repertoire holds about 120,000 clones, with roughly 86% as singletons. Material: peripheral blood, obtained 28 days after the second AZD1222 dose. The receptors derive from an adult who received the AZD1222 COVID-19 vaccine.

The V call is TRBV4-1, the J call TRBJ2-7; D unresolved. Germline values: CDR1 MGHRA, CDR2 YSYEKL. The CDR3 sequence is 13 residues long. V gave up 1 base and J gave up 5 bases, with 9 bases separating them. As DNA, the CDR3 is TGCGCCAGCAGCCAAGCCCGAGCCAACGAGCAGTACTTC. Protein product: CASSQARANEQYF.

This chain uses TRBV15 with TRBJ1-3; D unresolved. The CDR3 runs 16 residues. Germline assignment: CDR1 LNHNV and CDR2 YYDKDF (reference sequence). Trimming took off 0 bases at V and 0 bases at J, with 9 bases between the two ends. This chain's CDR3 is CATSRDVWSSGNTIYF. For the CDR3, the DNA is TGTGCCACCAGCAGAGATGTTTGGAGCTCTGGAAACACCATATATTTT.

The DNA for the CDR3 is TGTGCCAGCCACCCTAGAGACTACCCCTACAATGAGCAGTTCTTC. It codes for CASHPRDYPYNEQFF. This chain uses TRBV27 with TRBJ2-1; a weak D match, TRBD2 (5 bases). The germline gives CDR1 MNHEY, CDR2 SMNVEV (reference sequence). V was trimmed by 8 bases and J by 2 bases, leaving 16 bases between them. CDR3 length: 15 amino acids.

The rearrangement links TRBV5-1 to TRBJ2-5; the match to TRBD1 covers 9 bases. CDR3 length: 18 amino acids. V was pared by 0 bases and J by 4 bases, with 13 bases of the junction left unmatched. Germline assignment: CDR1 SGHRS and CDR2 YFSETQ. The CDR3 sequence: CASSLAGTGYWVGETQYF. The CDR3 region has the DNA TGCGCCAGCAGCTTGGCGGGGACAGGGTATTGGGTTGGAGAGACCCAGTACTTC.

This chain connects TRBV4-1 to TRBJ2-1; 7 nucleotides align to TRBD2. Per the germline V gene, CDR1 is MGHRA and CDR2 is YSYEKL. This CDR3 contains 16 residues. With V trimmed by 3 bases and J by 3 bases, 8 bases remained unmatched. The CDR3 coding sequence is TGCGCCAGCAGCCAGCTTCGACTAGCAATCTACAATGAGCAGTTCTTC. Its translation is CASSQLRLAIYNEQFF.

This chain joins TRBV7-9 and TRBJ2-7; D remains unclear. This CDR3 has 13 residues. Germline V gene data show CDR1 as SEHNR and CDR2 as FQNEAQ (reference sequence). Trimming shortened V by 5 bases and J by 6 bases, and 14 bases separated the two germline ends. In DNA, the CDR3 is TGTGCCAGCAGCCCACGGACGACTGGCGAGCAGTACTTC. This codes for CASSPRTTGEQYF.

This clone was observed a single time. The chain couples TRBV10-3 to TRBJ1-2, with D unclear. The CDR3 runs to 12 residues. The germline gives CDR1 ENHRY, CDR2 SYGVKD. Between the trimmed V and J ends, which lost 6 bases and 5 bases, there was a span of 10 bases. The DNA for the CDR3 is TGTGCCATCAGCCCGGAGTCTTATGGCTACACCTTC. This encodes CAISPESYGYTF.